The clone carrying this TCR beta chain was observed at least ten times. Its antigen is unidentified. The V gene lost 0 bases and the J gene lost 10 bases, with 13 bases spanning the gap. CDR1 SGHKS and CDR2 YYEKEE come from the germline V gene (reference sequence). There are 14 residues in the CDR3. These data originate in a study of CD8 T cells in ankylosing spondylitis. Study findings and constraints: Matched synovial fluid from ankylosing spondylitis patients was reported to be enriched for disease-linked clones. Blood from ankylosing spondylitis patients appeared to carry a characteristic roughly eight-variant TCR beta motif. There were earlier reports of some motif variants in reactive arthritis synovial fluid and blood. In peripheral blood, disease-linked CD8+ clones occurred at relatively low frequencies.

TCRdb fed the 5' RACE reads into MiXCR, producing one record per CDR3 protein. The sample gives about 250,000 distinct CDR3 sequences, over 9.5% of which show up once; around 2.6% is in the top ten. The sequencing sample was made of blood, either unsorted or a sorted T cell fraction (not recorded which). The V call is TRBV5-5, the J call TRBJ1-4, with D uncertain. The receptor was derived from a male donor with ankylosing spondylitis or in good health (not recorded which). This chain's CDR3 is CASSLEHGLRKLFF. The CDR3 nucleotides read TGTGCCAGCAGCTTGGAACACGGTCTGAGAAAACTGTTTTTT.